The text below deals with one TCR beta chain. The data belong to a study of follicular helper T cells after annual influenza vaccination. Clones were sequenced by immunoSEQ multiplex PCR, and TCRdb holds only the in-frame ones, with some missing. Here the sample spans 8,500 to 9,000 clones, approximately 78% being singletons. V was cut by 2 bases and J by 4 bases, with 14 bases left in between. The CDR3 totals 15 residues. Germline V gene lookup returns CDR1 ENHRY and CDR2 SYGVKD. Specified time point: 2015-2016 season, 7 days after influenza vaccination. The sample was CXCR5+ CD38- circulating T follicular helper cells from blood, taken 7 days after influenza vaccination. Subset in this sample: circulating Tfh, non-naive CD4+CXCR5+PD-1+ (ICOS+CD38+ or ICOS-CD38-). The chain couples TRBV10-3 to TRBJ2-5; D is undetermined. The TCR comes from an adult who received the influenza vaccine. CDR3 sequence: CAISEGDLSGETQYF. The CDR3 coding sequence is TGTGCCATCAGTGAGGGAGACCTTAGTGGAGAGACCCAGTACTTC.